This T cell receptor beta chain was captured by sequencing in a study of CD8+ T cells in alopecia areata. cDNA prepared by RNA extraction and subsequent reverse transcription served as the template for sequencing. Assay: immunoSEQ multiplex PCR; the TCRdb copy retains only in-frame clones and omits some. The table includes about 200,000 clones, less than 45% detected once. The table lists this clone with a few counts. Documented treatment: oral pan-JAK inhibitor, 5-10 mg twice daily. The CDR3 spans 15 residues. Germline V gene data show CDR1 as SGHTA and CDR2 as FQGNSA. V lost 3 bases and J 0 bases, leaving 9 bases between the germline ends.

This rearrangement joins TRBV7-2 to TRBJ1-5; no reliable D call. This receptor was taken from a human donor with alopecia areata. Sequencing used CD4+ T cells sorted from blood, obtained at roughly week 30, from a patient treated with tofacitinib. CDR3 region: CASSLVGYSNQPQHF. The CDR3 bases are TGTGCCAGCAGCTTGGTAGGTTATAGCAATCAGCCCCAGCATTTT. The full variable domain, with the rest looked up from reference TRBV7-2 and TRBJ1-5, is GAGVSQSPSNKVTEKGKDVELRCDPISGHTALYWYRQSLGQGLEFLIYFQGNSAPDKSGLPSDRFSAERTGGSVSTLTIQRTQQEDSAVYLCASSLVGYSNQPQHFGDGTRLSIL.